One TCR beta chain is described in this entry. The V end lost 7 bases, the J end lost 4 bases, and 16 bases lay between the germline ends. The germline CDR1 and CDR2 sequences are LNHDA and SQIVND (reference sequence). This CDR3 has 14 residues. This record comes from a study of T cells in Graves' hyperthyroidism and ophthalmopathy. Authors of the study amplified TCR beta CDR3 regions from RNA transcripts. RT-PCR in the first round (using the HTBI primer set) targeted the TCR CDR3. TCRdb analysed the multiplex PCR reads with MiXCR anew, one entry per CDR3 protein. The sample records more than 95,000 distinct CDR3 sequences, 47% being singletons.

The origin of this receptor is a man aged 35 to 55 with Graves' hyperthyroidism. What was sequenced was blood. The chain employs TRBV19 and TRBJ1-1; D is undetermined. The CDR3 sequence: CASNPSVGTTEAFF. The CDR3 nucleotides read TGTGCCAGTAATCCCAGTGTGGGCACCACTGAAGCTTTCTTT.